The 17 T cell receptor beta chains listed next were all sequenced from one sample in a study of shared clonotypes between healthy human individuals. Clones were read by immunoSEQ multiplex PCR, and TCRdb kept only the in-frame ones, dropping some. Among under 850,000 clones listed, almost 95% were seen once. Cells designated naive CD8 were CD45RO-negative and were positively selected for CCR7, with terminally differentiated effector memory CD45RA+ cells excluded. Sequencing used naive CD8+ T cells sorted from blood. The source of these receptors is a man aged 25-45 years in good health.

This rearrangement joins TRBV11-2 to TRBJ2-5; D perhaps matches TRBD1 (6 bases). The CDR3 totals 17 residues. Trimming removed 5 bases at V and 0 bases at J, with 19 bases between. CDR1 is SGHAT and CDR2 is FQNNGV in the germline V gene. For the CDR3, the DNA is TGTGCCAGCAGCCCACCACCAGGGACACCGGACCAAGAGACCCAGTACTTC. The encoded protein is CASSPPPGTPDQETQYF.

This chain connects TRBV23-1 to TRBJ2-7; tentative D call: TRBD2 (5 bases). TRBV23-1 carries the ORF label, with uncertain function. CDR3 size: 17 residues. Trimming shortened V by 0 bases and J by 3 bases, and 18 bases separated the two germline ends. This chain's CDR3 is CASSQSDVRNGIYEQYF. The CDR3 nucleotides read TGCGCCAGCAGTCAATCTGATGTGAGGAACGGGATCTACGAGCAGTACTTC.

The chain is built from TRBV7-3 and TRBJ2-1, with 7 bases that match TRBD2. Trimming took 1 base from V and 6 from J; bases not matched to a gene: 15. The CDR3 sequence is 18 residues long. CDR1 SGHTA and CDR2 FQGTGA come from the germline V gene. CDR3 sequence: CASSLKPLRREGPNEQFF. The CDR3 coding sequence is TGTGCCAGCAGCTTAAAACCCTTGAGGAGGGAGGGCCCCAATGAGCAGTTCTTC. The full variable domain, with the rest looked up from reference TRBV7-3 and TRBJ2-1, is GAGVSQTPSNKVTEKGKYVELRCDPISGHTALYWYRQSLGQGPEFLIYFQGTGAADDSGLPNDRFFAVRPEGSVSTLKIQRTERGDSAVYLCASSLKPLRREGPNEQFFGPGTRLTVL.

The chain has TRBV9 and TRBJ2-7; D is ambiguous. V lost 0 bases, J lost 2 bases, and 12 bases lay in between. Germline lookup yields CDR1 SGDLS and CDR2 YYNGEE. This CDR3 is built from 15 residues. In DNA, the CDR3 is TGTGCCAGCAGCGTAGGCGAGACTTCCACCTACGAGCAGTACTTC. Translation gives CASSVGETSTYEQYF.

The genes are TRBV2 and TRBJ2-5; either TRBD1 or TRBD2 may supply D (5 bases each). The CDR3 is made up of 11 amino acids. The V end lost 8 bases, the J end lost 5 bases, and 9 bases lay between the germline ends. Looked up from germline, CDR1 is SNHLY and CDR2 is FYNNEI. The CDR3 protein is CASRGRETQYF. CDR3 bases: TGTGCCAGCCGGGGCAGGGAGACCCAGTACTTC.

The V and J genes are TRBV7-8 and TRBJ1-5; D gene unclear. With 8 bases removed from V and 2 bases from J, the gap between germline ends came to 7 bases. The CDR3 spans 12 residues. Germline V CDR1 and CDR2: SGHVS, FQNEAQ. DNA for the CDR3: TGTGCCAGCCGAGCCGGCAATCAGCCCCAGCATTTT. Its protein product is CASRAGNQPQHF.

The gene calls are TRBV29-1 and TRBJ2-2, with D hard to call. Trimming stripped 5 bases from V and 3 bases from J, with 10 bases between. The CDR3 is made up of 13 amino acids. Germline lookup yields CDR1 SQVTM and CDR2 ANQGSEA. DNA of the CDR3: TGCAGCGTTCCGGCTTCGGACACCGGGGAGCTGTTTTTT. Protein sequence: CSVPASDTGELFF.

This clone was recorded only once. The chain carries TRBV11-3 and TRBJ2-1; 7 nucleotides match TRBD2. The CDR3 length is 14 residues. The junction had 7 bases not matched to a gene; V was cut back by 5 bases and J by 6 bases. Germline V CDR1 and CDR2: SGHNT, YENEEA. The CDR3 loop reads CASSARDYPNEQFF. DNA for the CDR3: TGTGCCAGCAGCGCCCGGGACTACCCCAATGAGCAGTTCTTC. Looking up the rest from reference TRBV11-3 and TRBJ2-1 gives the full variable domain: EAGVVQSPRYKIIEKKQPVAFWCNPISGHNTLYWYLQNLGQGPELLIRYENEEAVDDSQLPKDRFSAERLKGVDSTLKIQPAELGDSAVYLCASSARDYPNEQFFGPGTRLTVL.

This clone occurred once. This sequence joins TRBV23-1 and TRBJ1-5; D is ambiguous. TRBV23-1 qualifies as an ORF whose function is uncertain. V was shortened by 10 bases and J by 6 bases, with 19 bases between the two germline ends. The CDR3 is made up of 14 amino acids. This CDR3 reads CAIPTLPYIQPQHF. For the CDR3, the DNA is TGCGCCATCCCCACCCTCCCCTATATTCAGCCCCAGCATTTT.

The rearrangement uses TRBV5-1 and TRBJ1-2; TRBD1 matches 7 bases. The CDR3 is 14 residues long. Unmatched junction bases numbered 4, after V lost 2 bases and J lost 3 bases. Germline V gene data show CDR1 as SGHRS and CDR2 as YFSETQ. CDR3 amino acids: CASSFVGTDYGYTF. CDR3 in DNA: TGCGCCAGCAGCTTCGTCGGGACAGACTATGGCTACACCTTC.

The genes are TRBV19 and TRBJ1-5; no clear D gene. The CDR3 length is 14 residues. Germline CDR1 is LNHDA and CDR2 is SQIVND (reference sequence). V lost 7 bases and J 3 bases, leaving 13 bases between the germline ends. The CDR3 region is CASKYGSVNQPQHF. CDR3 nucleotides: TGTGCCAGTAAGTATGGGTCGGTCAATCAGCCCCAGCATTTT.

This clone was detected only a few times. V gene TRBV9 combines with J gene TRBJ2-2; 11 nucleotides agree with TRBD2. CDR1 is SGDLS, CDR2 YYNGEE, per germline. Trimming at V came to 6 bases and at J to 5 bases, leaving 15 bases not matched to a gene. The CDR3 covers 18 residues. CDR3 loop: CASTRTTSGSLFTGELFF. DNA for the CDR3: TGTGCCAGCACGCGCACAACTAGCGGGAGTTTGTTTACCGGGGAGCTGTTTTTT.

This chain joins TRBV29-1 and TRBJ2-7, with a tentative D call TRBD2 (6 bases). This CDR3 spans 12 amino acids. V was pared by 4 bases and J by 2 bases, with 9 bases between. Germline V CDR1 and CDR2: SQVTM, ANQGSEA. CDR3 residues: CSVVSGTYEQYF. The CDR3 bases are TGCAGCGTTGTTAGCGGTACCTACGAGCAGTACTTC.

The V and J genes are TRBV11-2 and TRBJ1-1, with 10 bases fitting TRBD1. J lost 1 base, V lost 3 bases, and 11 bases had no gene match. This CDR3 contains 18 residues. Germline CDR1 is SGHAT and CDR2 is FQNNGV. CDR3 amino acids: CASSFPRDRGIGNTEAFF. The CDR3 DNA is TGTGCCAGCAGCTTCCCAAGGGACAGGGGAATTGGGAACACTGAAGCTTTCTTT.

This chain links TRBV4-3 with TRBJ2-7; D is possibly TRBD2 (6 bases). Trimming left V 1 base short and J 5 bases short, with 21 bases between. The CDR3 consists of 17 residues. Germline V gene data show CDR1 as LGHNA and CDR2 as YSLEER. CDR3: CASSQGTGTGVGHEQYF. CDR3 in DNA: TGCGCCAGCAGCCAAGGTACGGGTACGGGAGTAGGCCACGAGCAGTACTTC.

This sequence joins TRBV19 and TRBJ1-1, with TRBD1 identical over 8 bases. The CDR3 totals 15 residues. Unmatched junction bases numbered 9, after V lost 5 bases and J lost 4 bases. CDR1 and CDR2 (germline): LNHDA, SQIVND (reference sequence). CDR3: CASSLTGGTSTEAFF. The CDR3 DNA follows: TGTGCCAGTAGTCTTACAGGGGGGACGAGCACTGAAGCTTTCTTT.

V usage is TRBV5-5 and J usage is TRBJ2-7, with D perhaps being TRBD1 or TRBD2 (6 bases each). The V end was cut by 7 bases, the J end by 8 bases, with 25 bases between. The CDR3 runs 15 residues. Germline assignment: CDR1 SGHKS and CDR2 YYEKEE (reference sequence). The DNA of the CDR3 is TGTGCCAGCGGCTCGTGGGTCGGGGGCCCCCTAAAGCAGTACTTC. Protein: CASGSWVGGPLKQYF.